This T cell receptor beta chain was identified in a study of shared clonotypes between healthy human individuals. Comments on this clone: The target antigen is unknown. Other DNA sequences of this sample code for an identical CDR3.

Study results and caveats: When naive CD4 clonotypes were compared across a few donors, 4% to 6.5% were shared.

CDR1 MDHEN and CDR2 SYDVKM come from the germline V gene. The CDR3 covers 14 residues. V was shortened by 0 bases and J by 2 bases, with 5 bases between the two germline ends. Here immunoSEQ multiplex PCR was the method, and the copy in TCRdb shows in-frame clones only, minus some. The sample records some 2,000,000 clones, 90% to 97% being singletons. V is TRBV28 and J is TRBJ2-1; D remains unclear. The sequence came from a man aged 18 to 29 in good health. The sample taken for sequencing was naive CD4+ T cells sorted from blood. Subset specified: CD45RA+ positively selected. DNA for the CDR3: TGTGCCAGCAGTTTATGGGGTGCCTACAATGAGCAGTTCTTC. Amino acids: CASSLWGAYNEQFF. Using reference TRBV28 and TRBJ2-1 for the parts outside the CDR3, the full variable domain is DVKVTQSSRYLVKRTGEKVFLECVQDMDHENMFWYRQDPGLGLRLIYFSYDVKMKEKGDIPEGYSVSREKKERFSLILESASTNQTSMYLCASSLWGAYNEQFFGPGTRLTVL.